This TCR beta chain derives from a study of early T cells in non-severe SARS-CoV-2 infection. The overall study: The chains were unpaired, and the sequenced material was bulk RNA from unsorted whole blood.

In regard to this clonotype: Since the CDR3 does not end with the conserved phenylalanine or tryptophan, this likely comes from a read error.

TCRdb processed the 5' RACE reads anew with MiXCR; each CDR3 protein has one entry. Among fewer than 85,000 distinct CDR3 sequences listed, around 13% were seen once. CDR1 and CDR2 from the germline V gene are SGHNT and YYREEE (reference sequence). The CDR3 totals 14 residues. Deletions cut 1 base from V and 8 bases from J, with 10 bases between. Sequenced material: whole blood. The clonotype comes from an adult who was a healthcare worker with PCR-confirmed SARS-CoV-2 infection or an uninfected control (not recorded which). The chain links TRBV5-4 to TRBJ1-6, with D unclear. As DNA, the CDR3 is TGTGCCAGCAGCTTGAGACCAAATGATTCACCCCTCCACTCT. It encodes CASSLRPNDSPLHS.